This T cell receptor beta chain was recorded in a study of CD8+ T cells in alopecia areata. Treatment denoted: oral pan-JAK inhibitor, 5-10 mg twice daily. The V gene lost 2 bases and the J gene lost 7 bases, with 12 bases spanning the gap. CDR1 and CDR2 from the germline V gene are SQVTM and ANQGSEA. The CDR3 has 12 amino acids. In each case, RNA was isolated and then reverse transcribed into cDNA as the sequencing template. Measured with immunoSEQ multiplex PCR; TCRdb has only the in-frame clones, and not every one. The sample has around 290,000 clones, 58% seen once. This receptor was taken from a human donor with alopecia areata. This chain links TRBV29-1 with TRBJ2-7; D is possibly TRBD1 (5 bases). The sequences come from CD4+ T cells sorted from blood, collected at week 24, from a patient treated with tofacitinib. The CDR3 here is CSVENGAREQYF. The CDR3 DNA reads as TGCAGCGTTGAAAATGGGGCACGGGAGCAGTACTTC.